These 3 T cell receptor beta chains share one sample of origin, sequenced in a study of blood T cell repertoires in COVID-19. Sequencing used immunoSEQ multiplex PCR; TCRdb keeps in-frame clones, though not all of them. The sample comprises some 200,000 clones, roughly 90% of which are singletons, and about 8.1% rests with the top ten. The sequenced sample consisted of PBMCs or T cells enriched from blood (not recorded which). Source of these receptors: a woman aged 18-29 years who had recovered from COVID-19.

The rearrangement joins TRBV21-1 to TRBJ1-6. TRBV21-1 constitutes a pseudogene. This CDR3 has 15 residues. In nucleotides, the CDR3 is TGTGCCAGCAGCAAATTAGCGGTCAGGAATTCACCCCTCCACTTT. Protein: CASSKLAVRNSPLHF.

J is TRBJ2-5 and V is TRBV9, with 10 bases matching TRBD2. The CDR3 runs 18 residues. After removal of 3 bases from V and 5 bases from J, the junction contained 16 bases not matched to a gene. Germline V gene lookup returns CDR1 SGDLS and CDR2 YYNGEE. DNA of the CDR3: TGTGCCAGCAGCGCCCAATCAAGCGGGGGGGCCTCGTTGGAGACCCAGTACTTC. Translation gives CASSAQSSGGASLETQYF.

The chain joins TRBV10-2 to TRBJ1-6; TRBD1 matches 10 bases. With 0 bases clipped from V and 18 bases from J, the junction kept 5 bases outside the gene matches. CDR3 length equals 13 residues. The germline V gene has CDR1 WSHSY and CDR2 SAAADI. CDR3 protein: CASSESRGQGPHF. Here the CDR3 DNA reads TGCGCCAGCAGTGAGTCCCGGGGACAGGGGCCCCACTTT.